These 2 T cell receptor beta chains were sequenced from one sample in a study of OX40 agonist ivuxolimab in advanced cancers. Assay: immunoSEQ multiplex PCR; the TCRdb copy retains only in-frame clones and omits some. This table has approximately 91,000 clones, around nine tenths appearing once. Here the sequenced sample was CD4+ or CD8+ T cells sorted from blood, taken in a trial of the OX40 agonist ivuxolimab. The receptors were gathered from an adult with an advanced solid tumor such as melanoma, head and neck, liver or kidney cancer.

J is TRBJ1-6 and V is TRBV2; D is unresolved. Germline CDR1 is SNHLY and CDR2 is FYNNEI. V lost 2 bases and J 5 bases, leaving 7 bases between the germline ends. CDR3 length: 14 residues. This CDR3 reads CASSERADNSPLHF. The CDR3 bases are TGTGCCAGCAGTGAAAGGGCAGATAATTCACCCCTCCACTTT.

There are a few counts of this clone. This specimen includes other DNA sequences encoding the same CDR3. The V and J genes are TRBV9 and TRBJ1-5; D gene ambiguous. This CDR3 region has 13 residues. Germline V gene sequence: CDR1 SGDLS, CDR2 YYNGEE. The V gene lost 3 bases and the J gene lost 5 bases, with 9 bases spanning the gap. The CDR3 nucleotides are TGTGCCAGCAGCGAAAGGTGGGATCAGCCCCAGCATTTT. Translated: CASSERWDQPQHF.